The clone carrying this T cell receptor beta chain was found a few times. What it binds is not known. The data originate from a study of T cell repertoires in cytomegalovirus infection. Study observations and caveats: HLA-C-restricted CMV clonotypes gave the most frequent clonotype in two of eight donors. Summed public TCR beta family frequency identified CMV carriers bearing the relevant HLA.

From germline, CDR1 is DFQATT and CDR2 SNEGSKA (reference sequence). This CDR3 is 14 amino acids long. Losses at the gene ends were 3 bases for V and 6 bases for J; bases not matched to a gene: 7. TCRdb ran MiXCR on the reads and lists one entry per CDR3 protein. The table has fewer than 350,000 distinct CDR3 sequences, 25% to 35% seen once. The chain recombines TRBV20-1 with TRBJ2-2, with 7 bases fitting TRBD2. This sequence was found in a human donor in good health (CMV status not recorded). Some clones in this sample may be carry-over from other donors' samples. Sequencing used cultured PBMCs, obtained from culture after CMV antigen stimulation. The CDR3 nucleotides are TGCAGTGCTAGGGGCGGGAGTTACTCCGGGGAGCTGTTTTTT. Its protein is CSARGGSYSGELFF.